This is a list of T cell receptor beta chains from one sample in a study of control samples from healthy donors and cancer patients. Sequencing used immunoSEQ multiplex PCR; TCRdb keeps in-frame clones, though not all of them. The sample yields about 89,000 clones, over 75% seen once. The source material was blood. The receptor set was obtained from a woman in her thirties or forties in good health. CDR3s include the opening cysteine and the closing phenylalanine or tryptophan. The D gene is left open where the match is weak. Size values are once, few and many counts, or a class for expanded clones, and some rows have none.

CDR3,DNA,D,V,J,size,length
CATQGTGGNDYGYTF,TGTGCCACCCAAGGGACAGGGGGCAACGATTACGGCTACACCTTC,TRBD1,TRBV24-1,TRBJ1-2,.,15
CASSRGRANLNTEAFF,TGCGCCAGCAGCCGCGGCCGGGCCAACCTGAACACTGAAGCTTTCTTT,.,TRBV5-1,TRBJ1-1,once,16
CAWSVGGAGNTIYF,TGTGCCTGGAGTGTAGGGGGCGCTGGAAACACCATATATTTT,TRBD1,TRBV30,TRBJ1-3,.,14
CASSDSSGSYNEQFF,TGTGCCAGCTCCGATTCGAGCGGGTCCTACAATGAGCAGTTCTTC,.,TRBV2,TRBJ2-1,.,15
CATSDRGRTSNEQFF,TGTGCCACCAGTGATAGGGGTCGAACTAGCAATGAGCAGTTCTTC,.,TRBV24-1,TRBJ2-1,.,15
CASSLVWGMNTEAFF,TGTGCCAGCAGCTTGGTTTGGGGGATGAACACTGAAGCTTTCTTT,.,TRBV5-5,TRBJ1-1,.,15
CASSEELNTEAFF,TGTGCCAGCAGTGAGGAGTTGAACACTGAAGCTTTCTTT,.,TRBV2,TRBJ1-1,.,13
CAIRPGQGGTEAFF,TGTGCCATCAGGCCGGGACAGGGTGGCACTGAAGCTTTCTTT,TRBD1,TRBV10-3,TRBJ1-1,.,14
CASSSGQVNSPLHF,TGTGCCAGCAGCTCCGGACAGGTAAATTCACCCCTCCACTTT,TRBD1,TRBV13,TRBJ1-6,.,14
CASSLQGRGSDTQYF,TGTGCCAGCAGCTTACAGGGCAGGGGGTCAGATACGCAGTATTTT,TRBD1,TRBV7-2,TRBJ2-3,.,15
CASSPSPGTMNTDTQYF,TGTGCCAGCAGCCCATCCCCCGGGACTATGAACACAGATACGCAGTATTTT,TRBD2,TRBV9,TRBJ2-3,.,17
CASSPRDSANTGELFF,TGTGCCAGCAGCCCTCGGGACAGCGCGAACACCGGGGAGCTGTTTTTT,TRBD1,TRBV2,TRBJ2-2,.,16
CASSPRGSGVSTDTQYF,TGTGCCAGTAGTCCCCGGGGTAGCGGGGTTAGCACAGATACGCAGTATTTT,TRBD2,TRBV19,TRBJ2-3,.,17
CASSSDRLYGYTF,TGTGCCAGCAGTTCCGACAGACTCTATGGCTACACCTTC,.,TRBV12-3/TRBV12-4,TRBJ1-2,.,13
CATRLGRMMNTEAFF,TGTGCCACCAGGTTGGGGCGGATGATGAACACTGAAGCTTTCTTT,.,TRBV15,TRBJ1-1,.,15
CAIRNTGPGANVLTF,TGTGCCATCAGGAACACAGGGCCTGGGGCCAACGTCCTGACTTTC,.,TRBV10-3,TRBJ2-6,.,15
CSAGTPEVAFF,TGCAGTGCTGGTACTCCAGAGGTAGCTTTCTTT,.,TRBV20-1,TRBJ1-1,once,11
CASSFGGGQGEETQYF,TGTGCCAGCAGCTTTGGGGGGGGACAGGGCGAAGAGACCCAGTACTTC,TRBD1,TRBV5-4,TRBJ2-5,.,16
CASSLGSLGHSPLHF,TGTGCCAGCAGCCTGGGCAGCCTGGGGCATTCACCCCTCCACTTT,.,TRBV13,TRBJ1-6,.,15
CASSLSGGRNTIYF,TGTGCCAGCAGCTTGTCAGGGGGCAGAAACACCATATATTTT,TRBD1,TRBV7-8,TRBJ1-3,few,14
CSVEDWDRATDTQYF,TGCAGCGTTGAAGATTGGGACAGGGCCACAGATACGCAGTATTTT,TRBD1,TRBV29-1,TRBJ2-3,.,15
CASSIPTTGSNTEAFF,TGTGCCAGCAGCATCCCTACCACAGGATCGAACACTGAAGCTTTCTTT,.,TRBV7-2,TRBJ1-1,.,16
CASSLGTGQGTYNEQFF,TGTGCCAGCAGCTTGGGTACGGGACAGGGAACCTACAATGAGCAGTTCTTC,TRBD1,TRBV5-8,TRBJ2-1,.,17
CAARVPGHNEKLFF,TGTGCCGCCAGGGTACCGGGACATAATGAAAAACTGTTTTTT,.,TRBV15,TRBJ1-4,.,14
CAWSRGLSTDTQYF,TGTGCCTGGAGTCGGGGCCTCAGCACAGATACGCAGTATTTT,.,TRBV30,TRBJ2-3,.,14
CASSQMGQHNEQFF,TGTGCCAGCAGTCAGATGGGACAGCACAATGAGCAGTTCTTC,TRBD1,TRBV27,TRBJ2-1,.,14
CASSGGQPQHF,TGTGCCAGCAGTGGCGGCCAGCCCCAGCATTTT,.,TRBV6-4,TRBJ1-5,.,11
CATSPDGNTIYF,TGTGCCACCAGCCCCGATGGAAACACCATATATTTT,.,TRBV15,TRBJ1-3,.,12
CASSGPISTNEKLFF,TGTGCCAGCAGTGGTCCCATCTCAACTAATGAAAAACTGTTTTTT,.,TRBV2,TRBJ1-4,.,15
CASSPGRRPNTEAFF,TGTGCCAGCTCACCCGGGAGGCGCCCGAACACTGAAGCTTTCTTT,.,TRBV18,TRBJ1-1,.,15
CATSARTSGGAWNEQFF,TGTGCCACCAGTGCCCGGACTAGCGGGGGGGCGTGGAATGAGCAGTTCTTC,TRBD2,TRBV24-1,TRBJ2-1,.,17
CASSLNMQGSDTQYF,TGTGCCAGCAGCTTAAATATGCAGGGTTCAGATACGCAGTATTTT,.,TRBV7-2,TRBJ2-3,.,15
CASFSHSEAFF,TGTGCCAGCTTCTCACACTCTGAAGCTTTCTTT,.,TRBV28,TRBJ1-1,.,11
CASSKRDRHGYTF,TGTGCCAGCAGCAAACGGGACAGACATGGCTACACCTTC,TRBD1,TRBV9,TRBJ1-2,.,13
CASRKGQLNTEAFF,TGTGCCAGCAGGAAGGGACAGTTGAACACTGAAGCTTTCTTT,TRBD1,TRBV6-5,TRBJ1-1,once,14
CASSLYRDSNTEAFF,TGCGCCAGCAGCCTATACAGGGATTCGAACACTGAAGCTTTCTTT,.,TRBV4-1,TRBJ1-1,.,15
CASSPGARTDTQYF,TGTGCCAGCAGCCCGGGCGCTCGGACAGATACGCAGTATTTT,.,TRBV5-4,TRBJ2-3,.,14
CASLGQGIYGYTF,TGTGCCAGCCTCGGACAGGGTATCTATGGCTACACCTTC,TRBD1,TRBV2,TRBJ1-2,.,13
CASSLRGTQEAQYF,TGTGCCAGCAGTTTAAGGGGGACACAAGAGGCCCAGTACTTC,.,TRBV27,TRBJ2-5,.,14
CASSFDLRGRGSEKLFF,TGTGCCAGCAGCTTTGATCTGCGGGGTCGAGGATCGGAAAAACTGTTTTTT,.,TRBV7-2,TRBJ1-4,once,17
CASSLEGVEQYF,TGTGCCAGCAGCTTAGAGGGCGTCGAGCAGTACTTC,.,TRBV11-3,TRBJ2-7,.,12
CASSEALEWELFF,TGTGCCAGCAGTGAAGCGTTGGAGTGGGAGCTGTTTTTT,.,TRBV6-1,TRBJ2-2,.,13
CASSLGQRDNEQFF,TGCGCCAGCAGCTTGGGGCAGAGGGACAATGAGCAGTTCTTC,.,TRBV5-1,TRBJ2-1,.,14
CASSPRTVTNYGYTF,TGTGCCAGCAGTCCGCGGACAGTCACTAACTATGGCTACACCTTC,.,TRBV28,TRBJ1-2,.,15
CASSVGGSNTGELFF,TGTGCCAGCAGCGTAGGGGGATCGAACACCGGGGAGCTGTTTTTT,.,TRBV9,TRBJ2-2,.,15
CASSLVVLSYEQYF,TGTGCCAGCAGCTTGGTAGTCCTCTCCTACGAGCAGTACTTC,.,TRBV7-9,TRBJ2-7,.,14
CASSLEGSSYNEQFF,TGTGCCAGTAGTCTGGAGGGGAGCTCCTACAATGAGCAGTTCTTC,.,TRBV19,TRBJ2-1,.,15
CASSSGVSGNTIYF,TGCGCCAGCAGCTCAGGGGTCTCTGGAAACACCATATATTTT,.,TRBV5-1,TRBJ1-3,.,14
CASSADIQPTDTQYF,TGTGCCAGTAGTGCGGACATCCAACCCACAGATACGCAGTATTTT,.,TRBV19,TRBJ2-3,once,15